This T cell receptor beta chain originates from a study of shared clonotypes between healthy human individuals. TCRdb's table, derived via immunoSEQ multiplex PCR, lists solely in-frame clones and lacks some. The data hold hundreds of thousands of clones, with around 73% observed a single time. V lost 6 bases and J lost 7, with 19 bases in between. This CDR3 comprises 13 residues. CDR1 SQVTM and CDR2 ANQGSEA come from the germline V gene. The chain is built from TRBV29-1 and TRBJ2-7; TRBD1 might be the D (5 bases). Sequenced: memory CD4+ T cells sorted from blood. The subset was: CD45RA-negative fraction. This TCR derives from a woman aged 25 to 39 in good health. CDR3 in DNA: TGCAGCGTGTCTAAGGGGCCCTCGTGGGAGCAGTACTTC. Translating it yields CSVSKGPSWEQYF.